These T cell receptor beta chains were read from a single sample in a study of T cell responses to AZD1222 COVID-19 vaccine. Here immunoSEQ multiplex PCR was the method, and the copy in TCRdb shows in-frame clones only, minus some. In the table there are 100,000 to 150,000 clones, about 90% of which are singletons. This specimen consisted of peripheral blood, obtained 28 days after the second AZD1222 dose. Source of these receptors: an adult who received the AZD1222 COVID-19 vaccine. CDR3s include the opening cysteine and the closing phenylalanine or tryptophan. The order of the fields is CDR3 protein, CDR3 DNA, V gene, D gene, clone size, J gene. D genes are given only for firm matches. Clone size is stated in some rows and not others, as once, few, many or a class when expanded.

CASSLGRSTYEQYF TGCGCCAGCAGCTTGGGGCGGTCTACCTACGAGCAGTACTTC TRBV5-1 . few TRBJ2-7
CATSRDERPGTQYF TGTGCCACCAGCAGAGATGAAAGGCCAGGTACGCAGTATTTT TRBV15 . . TRBJ2-3
CASSLDGEQFF TGTGCCAGCAGCTTAGATGGTGAGCAGTTCTTC TRBV7-9 . . TRBJ2-1
CASSVDRVLNQPQHF TGTGCCAGCTCCGTAGACAGGGTACTCAATCAGCCCCAGCATTTT TRBV18 TRBD1 . TRBJ1-5
CASSQDRGGKYF TGTGCCAGCAGCCAAGATCGGGGCGGAAAGTACTTC TRBV3-1/TRBV3-2 . . TRBJ2-5
CATSSPYRRGRPDTQYF TGTGCCACCAGCAGCCCCTACCGGAGGGGGCGCCCAGATACGCAGTATTTT TRBV15 . . TRBJ2-3
CASSEYRGNYGYTF TGTGCCAGCAGTGAATACAGGGGGAACTATGGCTACACCTTC TRBV2 TRBD1 . TRBJ1-2
CASSYTGQGWNEQFF TGTGCCAGCAGTTACACGGGACAGGGCTGGAATGAGCAGTTCTTC TRBV6-5 TRBD1 . TRBJ2-1
CASSRGLAGVRSLDTQYF TGTGCCAGCTCACGGGGACTAGCGGGAGTCCGCTCCCTTGATACGCAGTATTTT TRBV18 TRBD2 . TRBJ2-3
CASSLERRYNSPLHF TGTGCCAGCAGCTTAGAGCGCCGATATAATTCACCCCTCCACTTT TRBV11-2 . once TRBJ1-6
CATSGTGEDTQYF TGTGCCACCAGTGGGACAGGAGAAGATACGCAGTATTTT TRBV24-1 TRBD1 . TRBJ2-3
CASRGDRGRPYEQYF TGTGCCAGCAGAGGGGACAGGGGGCGACCCTACGAGCAGTACTTC TRBV2 TRBD1 . TRBJ2-7
CASSPHAGADYGYTF TGTGCCAGCAGCCCCCACGCAGGGGCGGACTATGGCTACACCTTC TRBV11-2 . . TRBJ1-2
CATSDPRTGDVDTQYF TGTGCCACCAGTGATCCCAGGACAGGAGATGTTGATACGCAGTATTTT TRBV24-1 TRBD1 . TRBJ2-3
CASSVQGSSGNTIYF TGTGCCAGCAGTGTACAGGGGTCCTCTGGAAACACCATATATTTT TRBV2 TRBD1 . TRBJ1-3
CASSFGGTVNTEAFF TGTGCCAGCAGTTTTGGCGGGACGGTGAACACTGAAGCTTTCTTT TRBV7-9 . . TRBJ1-1
CASSRTGAYGYTF TGTGCCAGCAGCCGGACAGGGGCCTATGGCTACACCTTC TRBV5-4 TRBD1 . TRBJ1-2
CATLGTGGVDTQYF TGTGCCACCTTAGGGACAGGGGGCGTAGATACGCAGTATTTT TRBV10-3 TRBD1 . TRBJ2-3
CAISEPRQGADTQYF TGTGCCATCAGTGAGCCGCGCCAGGGGGCAGATACGCAGTATTTT TRBV10-3 TRBD1 . TRBJ2-3
CASSPGGTGPQDGYTF TGTGCCAGCAGTCCAGGGGGGACAGGTCCGCAGGATGGCTACACCTTC TRBV5-4 TRBD1 . TRBJ1-2
CASSPLEGVRYGYTF TGTGCCAGCTCACCACTCGAAGGGGTTCGGTATGGCTACACCTTC TRBV18 . . TRBJ1-2
CRFGEPEAFF TGCAGGTTTGGGGAACCCGAAGCTTTCTTT TRBV20-1 . . TRBJ1-1
CASNPGANQPQHF TGTGCCAGTAATCCAGGGGCCAATCAGCCCCAGCATTTT TRBV19 . once TRBJ1-5
CSASDGTDTQYF TGCAGTGCTAGTGACGGCACAGATACGCAGTATTTT TRBV20-1 . . TRBJ2-3
CASSTWDRSNTEAFF TGTGCCAGTAGTACCTGGGACAGATCGAACACTGAAGCTTTCTTT TRBV19 TRBD1 once TRBJ1-1
CASSSGSEQYF TGTGCCAGCAGTTCAGGGTCCGAGCAGTACTTC TRBV5-4 . . TRBJ2-7
CASGLGSLETQYF TGTGCTAGTGGTTTGGGCAGTCTAGAGACCCAGTACTTC TRBV12-5 . . TRBJ2-5
CATAAGGNQPQHF TGTGCCACCGCAGCCGGGGGCAATCAGCCCCAGCATTTT TRBV24-1 . . TRBJ1-5
CASSVGPGTSGYTF TGTGCCAGCAGTGTAGGGCCAGGGACAAGTGGCTACACCTTC TRBV2 . . TRBJ1-2
CASSLLTGTDTQYF TGTGCCAGCAGTTTGCTGACAGGGACAGATACGCAGTATTTT TRBV6-1 TRBD1 . TRBJ2-3
CASRGNLQETQYF TGTGCCAGTAGGGGCAACCTACAAGAGACCCAGTACTTC TRBV19 . . TRBJ2-5
CASSLGIEGSQHF TGTGCCAGCAGCTTGGGCATCGAGGGGTCCCAGCATTTT TRBV5-6 . few TRBJ1-5
CASSLSGFNSPLHF TGTGCCAGCAGTTTATCGGGCTTTAATTCACCCCTCCACTTT TRBV27 . . TRBJ1-6
CSVGGTGSYNEQFF TGCAGCGTTGGAGGGACAGGGTCCTACAATGAGCAGTTCTTC TRBV29-1 TRBD1 . TRBJ2-1
CASSELWAAFF TGTGCCAGCAGTGAGTTGTGGGCCGCTTTCTTT TRBV2 . once TRBJ1-1
CASSLWGGDYGYTF TGTGCCAGCAGCTTGTGGGGAGGCGACTATGGCTACACCTTC TRBV7-8 . . TRBJ1-2
CASSSYGGNQPQHF TGTGCCAGCAGCTCCTATGGGGGAAATCAGCCCCAGCATTTT TRBV27 . . TRBJ1-5
CASSQAYTSGYTF TGCGCCAGCAGCCAAGCTTACACCTCTGGCTACACCTTC TRBV4-1 . . TRBJ1-2
CATSDKGQMNTEAFF TGTGCCACCAGTGACAAGGGACAGATGAACACTGAAGCTTTCTTT TRBV24-1 TRBD1 . TRBJ1-1